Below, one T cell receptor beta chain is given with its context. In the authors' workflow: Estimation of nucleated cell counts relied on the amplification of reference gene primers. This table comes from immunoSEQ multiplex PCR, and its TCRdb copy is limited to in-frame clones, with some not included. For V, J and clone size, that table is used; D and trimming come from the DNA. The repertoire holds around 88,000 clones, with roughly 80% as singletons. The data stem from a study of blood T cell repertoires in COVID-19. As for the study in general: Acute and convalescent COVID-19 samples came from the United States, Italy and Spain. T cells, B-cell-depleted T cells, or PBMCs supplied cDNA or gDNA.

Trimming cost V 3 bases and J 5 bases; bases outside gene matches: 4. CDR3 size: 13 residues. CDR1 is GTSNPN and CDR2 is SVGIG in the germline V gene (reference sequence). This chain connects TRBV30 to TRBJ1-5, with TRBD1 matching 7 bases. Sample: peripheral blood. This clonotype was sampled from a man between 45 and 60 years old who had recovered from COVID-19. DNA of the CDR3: TGTGCCTGGAGACAGGGGTTGGATCAGCCCCAGCATTTT. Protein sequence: CAWRQGLDQPQHF.